The TCR beta chain described here comes from a study of blood T cell repertoires in COVID-19 (dated by TCRdb to between 2020 and 2021). Broadly, across the study: The collaborator samples originated in the United States, Italy and Spain and spanned the acute and convalescent phases of COVID-19. A freely available public database, intended as a resource for researchers studying the immune response to SARS-CoV-2, is where the repertoires were released. The dataset comprised deeply sampled blood TCRbeta repertoires from subjects exposed to, actively infected with, or recovered from COVID-19. HLA class I and class II types, where available, came from metadata supplied by the sample provider rather than from assay-based typing. The prospective study material was composed of cDNA or gDNA derived from T cells, B-cell-depleted T cells, or PBMCs. Sample metadata almost always included a de-identified subject ID, COVID-19 status, age in years and sex. The samples were drawn from the first 160 participants of the ongoing ImmuneRACE study and from about 1,200 subjects provided by 6 global collaborators. The investigation overall reported the following: How much clinical and demographic metadata was included differed by source and by participant, and the metadata was provided uncurated.

To note about this clone: Its antigen is unknown. Base-call qualities are not available, and no considerably larger clone is one nucleotide away.

TCRbeta CDR3 regions were amplified from genomic DNA by means of the immunoSEQ Assay, a bias-controlled multiplex PCR. In the source study's methods: Within the assay, amplification of reference gene primers was used to estimate how many nucleated cells each sample contained. To quantify the absolute abundance of each unique TCRbeta CDR3 rearrangement, sequence reads were collapsed and filtered. For each sample, productive Simpson clonality was calculated as the square root of Simpson's diversity index over productive rearrangements. What TCRdb holds here is the immuneACCESS table cut down to in-frame rearrangements. Part of the clones is not present; checked against another copy, under half of the missing clones reflect an unresolved V gene, and the others are unexplained. That table is the source of V, J and clone size, and D and trimming were worked out from the DNA. Recorded for this sample are 210,000 or so clones; about 76% of them occurred a single time. More than 8.5% of the sample is held by the ten biggest clonotypes.

V and J are trimmed by 5 bases and 6 bases, and the gene matches miss 8 bases of the junction. The CDR3 measures 15 amino acids from cysteine to phenylalanine. This entry keeps only the CDR3 DNA: 45 bases, framed from base 1. CDR1 and CDR2 (MNHEY, SVGAGI) derive from the germline V gene. Enrolling through a virtual design, the prospective study's participants ranged in age from roughly 18 to 100 years and lived across 20 to 25 United States geographic areas. In the prospective study, cohorts were assigned on the basis of participant-reported clinical history obtained from a screening survey and a study questionnaire. Each participant in the prospective study had whole blood, serum and a nasopharyngeal or oropharyngeal swab collected by mobile phlebotomists. Additional blood draws and questionnaires over an approximately two-month period could optionally be provided by prospective study participants. Before DNA extraction, prospective study blood samples were shipped either frozen or at room temperature.

This sequence originates from a woman in her fifties or sixties with acute COVID-19. The source material was PBMCs or T cells enriched from blood (not recorded which). Recombination linked TRBV6-5 to TRBJ2-2; TRBD2 matches 8 bases in the middle. CDR3 protein: CASSPGRAGSGELFF. DNA sequence: TGTGCCAGCAGTCCCGGGAGGGCGGGGTCCGGGGAGCTGTTTTTT.